This T cell receptor (beta chain) came from a study of blood T cell repertoires in COVID-19. Germline lookup yields CDR1 MNHNS and CDR2 SASEGT. The CDR3 is 13 residues long. V was pared by 1 base and J by 16 bases, with 10 bases of the junction left unmatched. Assay: immunoSEQ multiplex PCR; the TCRdb copy retains only in-frame clones and omits some. Counted here are under 60,000 clones, roughly four fifths occurring once; the ten biggest clones make up 8.8%. Sequencing used peripheral blood. This clonotype was obtained from a man between 60 and 70 years old with acute or convalescent COVID-19. The chain combines TRBV6-1 with TRBJ1-3; TRBD1 matches 7 bases. The chain's CDR3 is CASSEVPTGVVYF. In DNA, the CDR3 is TGTGCCAGCAGTGAAGTCCCCACAGGGGTGGTCTATTTT.